Following are 10 T cell receptor beta chains from one sample sequenced in a study. TCRdb re-analysed the 5' RACE reads in MiXCR, keeping a single row per CDR3 protein. The sample carries about 61,000 distinct CDR3 sequences, under 35% recorded once. The source material was tumor-infiltrating naive CD4+ T cells sorted from the breast tumor. The subset is: naive CD4+ T cells, CD4+CD45RA+CD25-. The source of these receptors is a female donor with breast cancer.

This clonotype appeared a few times. This chain links TRBV7-8 with TRBJ2-7; D possibly corresponds to TRBD2 (6 bases). Germline loops: CDR1 SGHVS, CDR2 FQNEAQ. Trimming removed 0 bases at V and 0 bases at J, with 9 bases between. The CDR3 is 15 residues long. DNA of the CDR3: TGTGCCAGCAGCTTAGCCGGCGGGGTCTCCTACGAGCAGTACTTC. Its translation is CASSLAGGVSYEQYF.

This clonotype was seen a handful of times. This chain joins TRBV6-1 and TRBJ2-7, with 7 bases that match TRBD2. Germline values: CDR1 MNHNS, CDR2 SASEGT. The junction had 9 bases not matched to a gene; V was cut back by 6 bases and J by 7 bases. The CDR3 has 13 residues. The CDR3 reads CASRITGGREQYF. The CDR3 region has the DNA TGTGCCAGCAGGATAACGGGGGGTCGGGAGCAGTACTTC.

This sequence joins TRBV4-3 and TRBJ2-3; 7 nucleotides align to TRBD2. The CDR3 totals 15 residues. The V gene end was trimmed by 5 bases and the J gene end by 1 base; junction bases not matched to a gene: 6. In germline, CDR1 is LGHNA, CDR2 YSLEER. The CDR3: CASSIRLAGTDTQYF. DNA for the CDR3: TGCGCCAGCAGCATTCGACTAGCAGGCACAGATACGCAGTATTTT.

This clonotype was counted between two and nine times. The chain joins TRBV12-3 or TRBV12-4 to TRBJ2-1; 8 nucleotides match TRBD1. This CDR3 contains 14 residues. V trimming: 8 bases; J trimming: 4 bases; junction bases outside the gene matches: 7. The CDR3 loop reads CASVSGTGYNEQFF. The CDR3 nucleotides read TGTGCCAGCGTTTCCGGGACAGGATACAATGAGCAGTTCTTC.

The chain joins TRBV27 to TRBJ1-5; D may be TRBD1 (5 bases). Trimming removed 3 bases at V and 5 bases at J, with 14 bases between. CDR1 is MNHEY and CDR2 is SMNVEV in the germline V gene (reference sequence). CDR3 length: 15 amino acids. CDR3 region: CASSFGQGWDQPQHF. The CDR3, as DNA: TGTGCCAGCAGTTTCGGGCAGGGCTGGGATCAGCCCCAGCATTTT.

In its sample, this clonotype was seen many times. This rearrangement joins TRBV20-1 to TRBJ1-6; tentatively, D is TRBD1 (6 bases). This CDR3 comprises 13 residues. The V and J ends lost 0 bases and 7 bases respectively, with 7 bases between them. Germline loops: CDR1 DFQATT, CDR2 SNEGSKA (reference sequence). CDR3 sequence reads: CSARDTGNSPLHF. DNA for the CDR3: TGCAGTGCTAGAGATACAGGGAATTCACCCCTCCACTTT.

This clonotype was observed a single time. The chain uses TRBV7-6 and TRBJ2-5; 11 nucleotides align to TRBD2. Trimming at V came to 5 bases and at J to 4 bases, leaving 12 bases not matched to a gene. Germline CDR1 is SGHVS and CDR2 is FNYEAQ. The CDR3 is made up of 17 amino acids. CDR3 in DNA: TGTGCCAGCAGCCCCCTCCCTAGCGGGGGGCCGGGAGAGACCCAGTACTTC. It codes for CASSPLPSGGPGETQYF.

The gene calls are TRBV7-2 and TRBJ2-5; D is unresolved. V lost 1 base to trimming and J lost 5 bases, with 2 bases between them. In germline, CDR1 is SGHTA, CDR2 FQGNSA. The length of the CDR3 is 11 residues. CDR3 sequence: CASSLVETQYF. The CDR3 DNA sequence: TGTGCCAGCAGCTTAGTGGAGACCCAGTACTTC. Drawing the rest from reference TRBV7-2 and TRBJ2-5, the complete variable domain is GAGVSQSPSNKVTEKGKDVELRCDPISGHTALYWYRQSLGQGLEFLIYFQGNSAPDKSGLPSDRFSAERTGGSVSTLTIQRTQQEDSAVYLCASSLVETQYFGPGTRLLVL.

This clonotype was detected a few times. V and J are TRBV5-1 and TRBJ2-3; D remains ambiguous. The V gene's germline CDR1 is SGHRS and CDR2 YFSETQ. The germline V and J ends were trimmed by 0 bases and 1 base, with 9 bases remaining between them. This CDR3 has 15 residues. CDR3 in DNA: TGCGCCAGCAGCTTGGGCGTCAGCCGCACAGATACGCAGTATTTT. Protein sequence: CASSLGVSRTDTQYF.

This clonotype was counted only a few times. The rearrangement links TRBV5-6 to TRBJ1-1, with 9 nucleotides matching TRBD1. The CDR3 runs to 15 residues. V shed 3 bases and J 1 base; nucleotides not matched to a gene: 4. Germline loops: CDR1 SGHDT, CDR2 YYEEEE. The CDR3 DNA reads TGTGCCAGCAGCTACAGGGGGCGCGGGAACACTGAAGCTTTCTTT. Its translation is CASSYRGRGNTEAFF.